This TCR beta chain is drawn from a study of blood T cell repertoires in COVID-19. Between the trimmed V and J ends, which lost 4 bases and 8 bases, there was a span of 2 bases. The germline V gene encodes CDR1 MDHEN and CDR2 SYDVKM. The CDR3 spans 10 residues. Recovery meant two consecutive negative NP/OP PCR tests, professional clearance, or resolved symptoms. Sequencing was performed with immunoSEQ multiplex PCR; in TCRdb, only in-frame clones are kept and a portion is missing. This table holds some 300,000 clones, around 90% found once. The gene calls are TRBV28 and TRBJ2-2, with D unresolved. The TCR comes from a woman younger than 45 who had recovered from COVID-19. Sample: PBMCs or T cells enriched from blood (not recorded which). For the CDR3, the DNA is TGTGCCAGCAGTTCTGGGGAGCTGTTTTTT. Translating gives CASSSGELFF.